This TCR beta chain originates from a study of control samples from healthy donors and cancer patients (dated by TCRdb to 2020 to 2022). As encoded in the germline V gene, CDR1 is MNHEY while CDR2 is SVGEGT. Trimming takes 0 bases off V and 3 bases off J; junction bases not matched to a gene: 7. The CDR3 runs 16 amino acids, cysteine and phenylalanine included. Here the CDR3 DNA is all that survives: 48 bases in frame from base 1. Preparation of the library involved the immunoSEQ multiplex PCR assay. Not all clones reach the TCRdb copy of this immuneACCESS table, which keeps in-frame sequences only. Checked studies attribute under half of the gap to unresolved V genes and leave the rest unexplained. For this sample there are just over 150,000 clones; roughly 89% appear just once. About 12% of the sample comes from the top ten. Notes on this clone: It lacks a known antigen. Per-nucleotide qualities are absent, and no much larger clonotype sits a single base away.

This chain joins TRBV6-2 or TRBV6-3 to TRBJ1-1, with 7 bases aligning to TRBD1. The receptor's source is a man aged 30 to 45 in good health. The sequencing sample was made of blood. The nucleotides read TGTGCCAGCAGTTACTCGAAAGGCAGGGGGTACACTGAAGCTTTCTTT. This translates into CASSYSKGRGYTEAFF.